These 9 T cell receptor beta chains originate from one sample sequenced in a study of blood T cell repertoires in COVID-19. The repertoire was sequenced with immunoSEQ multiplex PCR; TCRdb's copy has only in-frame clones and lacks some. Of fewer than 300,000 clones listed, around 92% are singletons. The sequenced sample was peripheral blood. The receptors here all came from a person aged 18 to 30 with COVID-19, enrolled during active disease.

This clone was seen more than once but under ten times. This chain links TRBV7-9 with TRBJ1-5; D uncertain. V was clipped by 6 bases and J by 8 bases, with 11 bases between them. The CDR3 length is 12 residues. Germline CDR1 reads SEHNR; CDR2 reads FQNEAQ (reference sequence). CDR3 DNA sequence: TGTGCCAGCAGTATAAGCCGAGAGCCCCAGCATTTT. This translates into CASSISREPQHF.

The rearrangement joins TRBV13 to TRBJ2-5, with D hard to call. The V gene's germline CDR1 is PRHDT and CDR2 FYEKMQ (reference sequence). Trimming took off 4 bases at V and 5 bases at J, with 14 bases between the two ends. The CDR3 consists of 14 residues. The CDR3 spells CASSSNLHMETQYF. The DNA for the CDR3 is TGTGCCAGCAGCTCAAACCTCCACATGGAGACCCAGTACTTC.

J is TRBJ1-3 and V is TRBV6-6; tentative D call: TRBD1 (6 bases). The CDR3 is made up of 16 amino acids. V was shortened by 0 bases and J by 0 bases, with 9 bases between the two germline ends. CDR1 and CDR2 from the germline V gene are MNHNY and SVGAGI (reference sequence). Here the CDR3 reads CASSYSGQNSGNTIYF. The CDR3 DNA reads TGTGCCAGCAGTTACTCAGGACAGAACTCTGGAAACACCATATATTTT.

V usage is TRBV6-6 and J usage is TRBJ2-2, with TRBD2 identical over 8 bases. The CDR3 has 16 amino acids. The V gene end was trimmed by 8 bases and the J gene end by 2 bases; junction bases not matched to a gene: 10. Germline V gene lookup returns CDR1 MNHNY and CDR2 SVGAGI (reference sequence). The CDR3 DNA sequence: TGTGCCAGCCGGACGGGCGGGGGGCTTAACACCGGGGAGCTGTTTTTT. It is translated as CASRTGGGLNTGELFF.

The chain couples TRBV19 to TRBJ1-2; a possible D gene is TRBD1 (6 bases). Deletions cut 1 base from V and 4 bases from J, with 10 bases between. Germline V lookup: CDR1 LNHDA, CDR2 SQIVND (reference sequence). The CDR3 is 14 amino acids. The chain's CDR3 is CASSIGGTSYGYTF. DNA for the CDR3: TGTGCCAGTAGTATAGGGGGGACATCCTATGGCTACACCTTC.

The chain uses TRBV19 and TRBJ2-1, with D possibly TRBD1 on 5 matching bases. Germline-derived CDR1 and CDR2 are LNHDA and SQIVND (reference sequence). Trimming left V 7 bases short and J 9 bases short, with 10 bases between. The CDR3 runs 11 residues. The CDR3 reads CASTGSVEQFF. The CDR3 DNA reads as TGTGCCAGTACAGGGTCGGTTGAGCAGTTCTTC.

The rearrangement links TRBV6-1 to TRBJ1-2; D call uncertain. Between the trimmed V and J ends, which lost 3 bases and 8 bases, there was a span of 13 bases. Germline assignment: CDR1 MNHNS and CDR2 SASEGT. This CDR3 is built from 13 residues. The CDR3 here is CASSERRLGGYTF. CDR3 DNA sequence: TGTGCCAGCAGTGAGCGACGTCTCGGGGGCTACACCTTC.

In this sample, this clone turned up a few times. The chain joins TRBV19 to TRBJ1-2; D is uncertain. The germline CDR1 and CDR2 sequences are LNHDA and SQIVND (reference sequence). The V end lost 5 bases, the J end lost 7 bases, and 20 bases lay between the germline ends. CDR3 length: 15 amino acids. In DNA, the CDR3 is TGTGCCAGTAGTTTAGGATACGCCCGGGATGGTGGCTACACCTTC. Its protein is CASSLGYARDGGYTF.

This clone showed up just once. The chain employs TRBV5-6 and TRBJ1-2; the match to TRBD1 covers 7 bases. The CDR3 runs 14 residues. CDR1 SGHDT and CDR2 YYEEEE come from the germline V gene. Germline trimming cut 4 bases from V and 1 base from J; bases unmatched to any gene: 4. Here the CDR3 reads CASSLTGYNYGYTF. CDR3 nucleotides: TGTGCCAGCAGCCTGACAGGGTATAACTATGGCTACACCTTC. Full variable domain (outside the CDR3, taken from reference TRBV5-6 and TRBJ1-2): DAGVTQSPTHLIKTRGQQVTLRCSPKSGHDTVSWYQQALGQGPQFIFQYYEEEERQRGNFPDRFSGHQFPNYSSELNVNALLLGDSALYLCASSLTGYNYGYTFGSGTRLTVV.